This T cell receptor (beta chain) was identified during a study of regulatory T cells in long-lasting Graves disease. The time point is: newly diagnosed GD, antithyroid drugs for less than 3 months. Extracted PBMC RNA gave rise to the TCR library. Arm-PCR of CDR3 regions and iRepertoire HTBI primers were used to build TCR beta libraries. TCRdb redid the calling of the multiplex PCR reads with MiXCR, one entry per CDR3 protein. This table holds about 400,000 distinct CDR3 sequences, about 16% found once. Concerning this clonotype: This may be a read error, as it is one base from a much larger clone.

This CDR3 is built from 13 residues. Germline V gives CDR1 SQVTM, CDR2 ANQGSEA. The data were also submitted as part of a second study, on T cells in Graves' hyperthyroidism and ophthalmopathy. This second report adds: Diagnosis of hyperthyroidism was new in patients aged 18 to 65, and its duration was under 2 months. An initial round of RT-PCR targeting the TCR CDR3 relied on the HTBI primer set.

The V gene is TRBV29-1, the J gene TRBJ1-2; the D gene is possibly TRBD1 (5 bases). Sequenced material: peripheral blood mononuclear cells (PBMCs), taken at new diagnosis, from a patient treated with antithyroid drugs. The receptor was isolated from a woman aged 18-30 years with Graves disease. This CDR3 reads CGVVEGTNYGYTF. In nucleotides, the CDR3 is TGCGGCGTTGTGGAGGGGACTAACTATGGCTACACCTTC. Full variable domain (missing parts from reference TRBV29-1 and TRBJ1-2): SAVISQKPSRDICQRGTSLTIQCQVDSQVTMMFWYRQQPGQSLTLIATANQGSEATYESGFVIDKFPISRPNLTFSTLTVSNMSPEDSSIYLCGVVEGTNYGYTFGSGTRLTVV.